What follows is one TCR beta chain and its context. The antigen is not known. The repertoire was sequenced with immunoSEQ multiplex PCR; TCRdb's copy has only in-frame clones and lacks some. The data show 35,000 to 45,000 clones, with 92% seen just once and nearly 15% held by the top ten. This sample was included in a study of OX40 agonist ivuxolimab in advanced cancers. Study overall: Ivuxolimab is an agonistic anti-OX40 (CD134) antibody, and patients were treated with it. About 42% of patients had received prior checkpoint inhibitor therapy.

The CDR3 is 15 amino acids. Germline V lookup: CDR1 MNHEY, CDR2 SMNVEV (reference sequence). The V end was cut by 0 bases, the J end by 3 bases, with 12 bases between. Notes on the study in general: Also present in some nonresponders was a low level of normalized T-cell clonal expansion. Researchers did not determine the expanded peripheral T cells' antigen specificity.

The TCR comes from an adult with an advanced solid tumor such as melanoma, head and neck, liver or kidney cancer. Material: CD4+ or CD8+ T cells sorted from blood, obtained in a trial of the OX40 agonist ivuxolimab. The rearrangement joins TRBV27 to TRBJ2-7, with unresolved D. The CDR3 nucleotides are TGTGCCAGCAGTTTATCCCCCGGCCGGCGCTACGAGCAGTACTTC. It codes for CASSLSPGRRYEQYF.